This entry lists 10 T cell receptor beta chains sequenced from one sample in a study of T cell responses to AZD1222 COVID-19 vaccine. Data came from immunoSEQ multiplex PCR; TCRdb stores just in-frame clones and leaves some out. The sample has about 100,000 clones; about 90% are singletons. The source material was peripheral blood, sampled 28 days after the second AZD1222 dose. All receptors come from an adult who received the AZD1222 COVID-19 vaccine.

This chain connects TRBV6-2 or TRBV6-3 to TRBJ2-1; 8 bases are shared with TRBD2. Germline trimming cut 2 bases from V and 5 bases from J; bases unmatched to any gene: 8. This CDR3 region has 16 residues. The germline gives CDR1 MNHEY, CDR2 SVGEGT. The CDR3 loop reads CASSYDAGGTHNEQFF. CDR3 in DNA: TGTGCCAGCAGTTACGATGCGGGAGGTACGCACAATGAGCAGTTCTTC.

This chain links TRBV19 with TRBJ2-1, with TRBD1 identical over 7 bases. Germline CDR1 reads LNHDA; CDR2 reads SQIVND (reference sequence). The V segment lost 6 bases and the J segment 1 base; nucleotides outside the gene matches: 3. The CDR3 has 14 residues. The CDR3 DNA reads as TGTGCCAGTAGGCCGGACAGGTCCTACAATGAGCAGTTCTTC. It translates to CASRPDRSYNEQFF.

The chain has TRBV3-1 (or the pseudogene TRBV3-2) and TRBJ2-1; D is tentatively TRBD1 or TRBD2 (6 bases each). Germline V lookup: CDR1 LGHDT, CDR2 YNNKEL (reference sequence). The CDR3 loop spans 14 amino acids. The germline V and J ends were trimmed by 2 bases and 10 bases, with 15 bases remaining between them. Written as DNA, the CDR3 is TGTGCCAGCAGCCAAACCGGGGGCGGGGACGAGCAGTTCTTC. It specifies CASSQTGGGDEQFF.

The V call is TRBV6-5, the J call TRBJ2-7; 8 bases are a match to TRBD1. Germline values: CDR1 MNHEY, CDR2 SVGAGI. With 6 bases clipped from V and 2 bases from J, the junction kept 0 bases outside the gene matches. The CDR3 covers 12 residues. CDR3 bases: TGTGCCAGCAGGACAGGGGCCTACGAGCAGTACTTC. As protein: CASRTGAYEQYF.

The chain couples TRBV3-1 (or the pseudogene TRBV3-2) to TRBJ2-7; 7 bases map to TRBD1. Germline V lookup: CDR1 LGHDT, CDR2 YNNKEL (reference sequence). This CDR3 contains 14 residues. J lost 4 bases, V lost 6 bases, and 9 bases had no gene match. The DNA of the CDR3 is TGTGCCAGCAGTCGACAGGGCTCCCTTTACGAGCAGTACTTC. Amino acids: CASSRQGSLYEQYF.

The chain joins TRBV29-1 to TRBJ1-3; TRBD1 aligns across 7 bases. This CDR3 region has 13 residues. Germline V CDR1 and CDR2: SQVTM, ANQGSEA. J gave up 3 bases and V 7 bases, and 6 bases lay outside the gene matches. The CDR3: CSAPGGNGNTIYF. The CDR3 coding sequence is TGCAGCGCCCCAGGGGGAAATGGAAACACCATATATTTT.

The rearrangement uses TRBV6-5 and TRBJ1-1; possibly TRBD1 for D (6 bases). V dropped 3 bases and J dropped 4 bases, with 12 bases sitting between them. CDR3 length equals 14 residues. Germline lookup yields CDR1 MNHEY and CDR2 SVGAGI. This chain's CDR3 is CASSYHRDGTEAFF. The DNA for the CDR3 is TGTGCCAGCAGTTATCACAGGGATGGCACTGAAGCTTTCTTT.

CDR3 bases: TGTGCCAGCAGCCAAGATTACGGCGGGGGGGCCACTGAGCAGTTCTTC. Translated: CASSQDYGGGATEQFF. V gene TRBV4-2 combines with J gene TRBJ2-1; 9 nucleotides agree with TRBD2. With V trimmed by 0 bases and J by 9 bases, 9 bases remained unmatched. Germline lookup yields CDR1 LGHNA and CDR2 YNFKEQ. This CDR3 comprises 16 residues.

The CDR3: CAWSGGQGHQPQHF. The CDR3 nucleotides are TGTGCCTGGAGTGGGGGACAGGGGCATCAGCCCCAGCATTTT. The chain employs TRBV30 and TRBJ1-5; 10 nucleotides match TRBD1. V shed 1 base, J shed 5 bases, and the junction held 2 bases outside the gene matches. This CDR3 is 14 amino acids long. Germline CDR1 reads GTSNPN; CDR2 reads SVGIG (reference sequence).

The rearrangement links TRBV28 to TRBJ1-2; tentatively, D is TRBD1 (5 bases). Germline loops: CDR1 MDHEN, CDR2 SYDVKM. V shed 3 bases and J shed 5 bases, with 10 bases lying between them. This CDR3 has 13 residues. CDR3 in amino acids: CASSLGGRYGYTF. In DNA form, the CDR3 reads TGTGCCAGCAGTTTGGGGGGAAGATATGGCTACACCTTC.